Listed below are T cell receptor beta chains from one sample, sequenced in a study of somatic mutations in cytotoxic T cells in rheumatoid arthritis. Sequencing used immunoSEQ multiplex PCR; TCRdb keeps in-frame clones, though not all of them. The sample holds roughly 13,000 clones, nearly 80% seen once. Sequenced input: CD8+ T cells sorted from blood. The source of these receptors is an adult with rheumatoid arthritis. The CDR3 runs from the conserved cysteine through the conserved F or W. The order of the fields is clone size, J gene, V gene, D gene, CDR3 protein, CDR3 DNA. A D gene is named only where the DNA matches it firmly. Where a row states a size, it is once, few, many or the class of an expanded clone; other rows omit it.

NA TRBJ2-7 TRBV21-1 NA CASSALSPRTLYEQYF TGTGCCAGCAGCGCCCTTTCCCCTAGGACCCTCTACGAGCAGTACTTC
NA TRBJ2-1 TRBV2 NA CASSEARGALSEQFF TGTGCCAGCAGTGAAGCGAGGGGGGCCCTTTCTGAGCAGTTCTTC
NA TRBJ1-1 TRBV4-1 NA CASSQEGGTSNTEAFF TGCGCCAGCAGCCAAGAAGGGGGGACTTCGAACACTGAAGCTTTCTTT
NA TRBJ2-5 TRBV9 TRBD2 CASSVGTGGSETQYF TGTGCCAGCAGCGTAGGAACGGGAGGGTCGGAGACCCAGTACTTC
few TRBJ2-1 TRBV29-1 NA CSVEGIQGSSSYNEQFF TGCAGCGTGGAGGGGATACAGGGGAGTTCCTCCTACAATGAGCAGTTCTTC
NA TRBJ1-2 TRBV7-9 TRBD1 CASSSARRPNRGGYTF TGTGCCAGCAGCTCCGCCCGACGGCCGAACAGGGGGGGCTACACCTTC
NA TRBJ2-7 TRBV30 NA CAWSSASNLSPGRTEQYF TGTGCCTGGAGCTCCGCCTCAAATTTATCTCCAGGGCGGACGGAGCAGTACTTC
NA TRBJ1-2 TRBV7-9 NA CASSLDLHRSNYGYTF TGTGCCAGCAGCTTAGATCTGCATAGATCTAACTATGGCTACACCTTC
NA TRBJ1-1 TRBV7-6 NA CASSLAGRGTEAFF TGTGCCAGCAGCTTAGCGGGCAGGGGCACTGAAGCTTTCTTT
NA TRBJ1-1 TRBV18 NA CASSPRYTEAFF TGTGCCAGCTCACCGAGGTACACTGAAGCTTTCTTT
NA TRBJ2-1 TRBV9 TRBD2 CASSPGLAGVSSYNEQFF TGTGCCAGCAGCCCGGGACTAGCGGGGGTTAGCTCCTACAATGAGCAGTTCTTC
NA TRBJ2-7 TRBV7-8 NA CASSLGAGESEQYF TGTGCCAGCAGCTTAGGAGCAGGGGAGAGCGAGCAGTACTTC
NA TRBJ1-1 TRBV6-1 NA CATTPVGGMNTEAFF TGTGCCACCACGCCTGTCGGGGGGATGAACACTGAAGCTTTCTTT
NA TRBJ2-1 TRBV10-3 TRBD2 CAISEGTSGSPYNEQFF TGTGCCATCAGTGAGGGGACTAGCGGGAGTCCCTACAATGAGCAGTTCTTC
NA TRBJ2-2 TRBV4-1 NA CASSQEPAGPVGTGELFF TGCGCCAGCAGCCAAGAGCCGGCGGGACCAGTGGGAACCGGGGAGCTGTTTTTT
once TRBJ2-7 TRBV4-1 NA CASSQDPRTYEQYF TGCGCCAGCAGCCAAGACCCCCGGACCTACGAGCAGTACTTC
NA TRBJ2-7 TRBV4-1 TRBD2 CASSRGTSYEQYF TGCGCCAGCAGCCGTGGGACTAGCTACGAGCAGTACTTC
NA TRBJ1-3 TRBV11-3 NA CASSSIPFGNTIYF TGTGCCAGCAGCTCCATCCCTTTTGGAAACACCATATATTTT
NA TRBJ2-7 TRBV6-5 NA CASSYSTLARDEQYF TGTGCCAGCAGTTACTCGACACTAGCTCGCGACGAGCAGTACTTC
NA TRBJ1-2 TRBV30 TRBD1 CAWSASGGVIGYTF TGTGCCTGGAGTGCATCAGGGGGAGTGATCGGCTACACCTTC
NA TRBJ1-6 TRBV6-6 NA CASSSPLHF TGTGCCAGCAGTTCACCCCTCCACTTT
few TRBJ1-2 TRBV30 NA CASEDGYYGYTF TGTGCCTCAGAGGACGGATACTATGGCTACACCTTC
NA TRBJ2-2 TRBV4-2 TRBD2 CASSQETSGGGAGELFF TGTGCCAGCAGCCAAGAAACTAGCGGGGGGGGGGCCGGGGAGCTGTTTTTT
once TRBJ2-5 TRBV12-5 NA CASGGTNSETQYF TGTGCTAGTGGGGGGACAAACAGCGAGACCCAGTACTTC
NA TRBJ1-4 TRBV25-1 NA CASSEPPNRNEKLFF TGTGCCAGCAGTGAACCCCCTAATCGGAATGAAAAACTGTTTTTT
NA TRBJ1-4 TRBV6-6 NA CASSLEGELFF TGTGCCAGCAGTCTTGAAGGGGAACTGTTTTTT
NA TRBJ2-2 TRBV5-4 TRBD2 CASHLGRDTGELFF TGTGCCAGCCACCTCGGGAGGGACACCGGGGAGCTGTTTTTT
few TRBJ2-7 TRBV18 NA CASSPPDGTYEQYF TGTGCCAGCTCACCACCGGACGGGACCTACGAGCAGTACTTC
NA TRBJ2-5 TRBV2 TRBD2 CATKPRGSQETQYF TGTGCCACCAAACCGCGGGGGAGTCAAGAGACCCAGTACTTC
NA TRBJ2-1 TRBV9 NA CASSVASEVAYNEQFF TGTGCCAGCAGCGTAGCGTCGGAGGTCGCCTACAATGAGCAGTTCTTC
NA TRBJ2-1 TRBV9 NA CASSVEPPGRKNEQFF TGTGCCAGCAGCGTAGAACCCCCGGGACGGAAGAATGAGCAGTTCTTC
once TRBJ1-5 TRBV6-6 NA CATTLQAPNQPQHF TGTGCCACGACTTTGCAGGCACCCAATCAGCCCCAGCATTTT
NA TRBJ1-2 TRBV7-3 NA CASSSATGPYGYTF TGTGCCAGCAGCTCGGCGACCGGGCCCTATGGCTACACCTTC
NA TRBJ2-7 TRBV4-1 NA CASSRGSYDGQYEQYF TGCGCCAGCAGCCGAGGAAGTTATGATGGACAATACGAGCAGTACTTC
NA TRBJ2-2 TRBV28 NA CASSATGEGGELFF TGTGCCAGCAGTGCGACAGGGGAGGGCGGGGAGCTGTTTTTT
NA TRBJ1-2 TRBV18 NA CASSPTENYGYTF TGTGCCAGCTCACCAACAGAGAACTATGGCTACACCTTC
few TRBJ1-2 TRBV4-2 NA CASSQEWGRVGYTF TGTGCCAGCAGCCAAGAATGGGGGCGGGTTGGCTACACCTTC
few TRBJ1-1 TRBV7-9 NA CASTSIGPEAFF TGTGCCAGCACCTCCATAGGTCCTGAAGCTTTCTTT
NA TRBJ2-2 TRBV28 TRBD2 CASSARGRARAGELFF TGTGCCAGCAGTGCCCGGGGGAGGGCCCGGGCCGGGGAGCTGTTTTTT
few TRBJ1-2 TRBV14 NA CASSPLGTYGYTF TGTGCCAGCAGCCCACTCGGAACCTATGGCTACACCTTC
NA TRBJ1-1 TRBV5-4 TRBD1 CASSLTGARIEAFF TGTGCCAGCAGCTTGACAGGGGCAAGAATTGAAGCTTTCTTT
NA TRBJ2-5 TRBV4-1 TRBD2 CASSHQLAGGETQYF TGCGCCAGCAGCCACCAACTAGCGGGAGGGGAGACCCAGTACTTC
NA TRBJ2-7 TRBV28 TRBD1 CASSIDRANEQYF TGTGCCAGCAGTATTGACAGGGCCAACGAGCAGTACTTC
NA TRBJ2-7 TRBV19 NA CASSIAGESYEQYF TGTGCCAGTAGTATTGCAGGGGAATCCTACGAGCAGTACTTC
NA TRBJ2-1 TRBV2 TRBD1 CASSARTGQYNEQFF TGTGCCAGCAGCGCCCGGACAGGGCAATACAATGAGCAGTTCTTC
NA TRBJ1-1 TRBV27 NA CASISGPGHLSAAFF NA
NA TRBJ1-1 TRBV7-9 NA CASSPGLPNTEAFF TGTGCCAGCAGCCCGGGACTTCCGAACACTGAAGCTTTCTTT
NA TRBJ2-1 TRBV29-1 TRBD2 CSVERGLAGAYNEQFF TGCAGCGTTGAAAGGGGACTAGCGGGGGCCTACAATGAGCAGTTCTTC